These 7 T cell receptor beta chains were sequenced from one sample in a study of control samples from healthy donors and cancer patients. The method was immunoSEQ multiplex PCR; TCRdb's version includes in-frame clones alone and lacks a portion of them. Of over 200,000 clones in the sample, approximately 80% were seen once. The sample taken for sequencing was PBMCs. The origin of the receptors is a woman aged 60-75 years with lung cancer.

The CDR3 DNA follows: TGCAGTGCTAGTTTAGTTGGGGGGGCGGCGGACGCTAACTATGGCTACACCTTC. It specifies CSASLVGGAADANYGYTF. The rearrangement joins TRBV20-1 to TRBJ1-2; the D gene is possibly TRBD1 (6 bases). The V end was cut by 3 bases, the J end by 0 bases, with 23 bases between. Germline CDR1 reads DFQATT; CDR2 reads SNEGSKA (reference sequence). The length of the CDR3 is 18 residues.

The rearrangement joins TRBV29-1 to TRBJ2-4, with TRBD1 matching 7 bases. Germline-derived CDR1 and CDR2 are SQVTM and ANQGSEA. Trimming cost V 7 bases and J 8 bases; bases outside gene matches: 8. The CDR3 spans 12 residues. CDR3: CSALTGSDIQYF. The CDR3 DNA sequence: TGCAGCGCATTGACAGGGTCAGACATTCAGTACTTC.

This clone has only a few counts. The chain links TRBV6-5 to TRBJ1-5; D is ambiguous. CDR3 length equals 13 residues. The germline V gene encodes CDR1 MNHEY and CDR2 SVGAGI. Trimming removed 6 bases from V and 0 bases from J, with 6 bases in between. The CDR3 DNA follows: TGTGCCAGCAGGCCAGCTAGCAATCAGCCCCAGCATTTT. Translated, it gives CASRPASNQPQHF.

The rearrangement uses TRBV2 and TRBJ1-2, with D possibly being TRBD1 (6 bases). The germline gives CDR1 SNHLY, CDR2 FYNNEI. The CDR3 totals 14 residues. The V end was cut by 10 bases, the J end by 6 bases, with 21 bases between. DNA for the CDR3: TGTGCCACCGAAGTGGGACACCGGCTTGATGGCTACACCTTC. Residues: CATEVGHRLDGYTF.

The V and J genes are TRBV7-9 and TRBJ1-1; D gene uncertain. The CDR3 covers 12 residues. The V and J ends lost 2 bases and 0 bases respectively, with 1 base between them. Germline V gene data show CDR1 as SEHNR and CDR2 as FQNEAQ (reference sequence). The CDR3 sequence is CASSLMNTEAFF. In nucleotides, the CDR3 is TGTGCCAGCAGCTTAATGAACACTGAAGCTTTCTTT. Full variable domain (outside the CDR3, taken from reference TRBV7-9 and TRBJ1-1): DTGVSQNPRHKITKRGQNVTFRCDPISEHNRLYWYRQTLGQGPEFLTYFQNEAQLEKSRLLSDRFSAERPKGSFSTLEIQRTEQGDSAMYLCASSLMNTEAFFGQGTRLTVV.

There are a few counts of this clone. V usage is TRBV10-1 and J usage is TRBJ2-2; a possible D gene is TRBD2 (6 bases). Trimming stripped 3 bases from V and 4 bases from J, with 12 bases between. The CDR3 covers 15 residues. Germline loops: CDR1 WNHNN, CDR2 SYGVQD (reference sequence). The CDR3 sequence is CASSDGGLGTGELFF. CDR3 coding DNA: TGCGCCAGCAGTGATGGGGGGTTGGGCACCGGGGAGCTGTTTTTT.

This sequence joins TRBV11-2 and TRBJ2-1, with D possibly TRBD1 on 6 matching bases. Germline values: CDR1 SGHAT, CDR2 FQNNGV. Trimming took 7 bases from V and 4 from J, leaving 17 bases between them. The CDR3 totals 15 residues. The DNA of the CDR3 is TGTGCCAGCAACGGACGGGCAGGGGAATACAATGAGCAGTTCTTC. Encoded protein: CASNGRAGEYNEQFF. The complete variable domain, with remaining parts taken from reference TRBV11-2 and TRBJ2-1, reads EAGVAQSPRYKIIEKRQSVAFWCNPISGHATLYWYQQILGQGPKLLIQFQNNGVVDDSQLPKDRFSAERLKGVDSTLKIQPAKLEDSAVYLCASNGRAGEYNEQFFGPGTRLTVL.